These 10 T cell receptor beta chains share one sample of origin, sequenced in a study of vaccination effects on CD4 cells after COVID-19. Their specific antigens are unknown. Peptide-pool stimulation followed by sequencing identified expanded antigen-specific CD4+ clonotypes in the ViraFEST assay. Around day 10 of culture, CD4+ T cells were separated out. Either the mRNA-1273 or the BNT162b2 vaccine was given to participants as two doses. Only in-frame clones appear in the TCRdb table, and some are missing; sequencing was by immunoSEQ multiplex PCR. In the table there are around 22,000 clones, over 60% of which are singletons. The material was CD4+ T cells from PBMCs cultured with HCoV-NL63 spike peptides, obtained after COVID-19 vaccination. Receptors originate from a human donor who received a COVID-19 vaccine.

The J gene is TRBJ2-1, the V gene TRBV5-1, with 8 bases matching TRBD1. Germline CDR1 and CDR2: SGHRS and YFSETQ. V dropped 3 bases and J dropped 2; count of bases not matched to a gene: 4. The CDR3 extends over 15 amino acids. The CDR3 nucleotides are TGCGCCAGCAGCTCAGGACAGGGTCCCTACAATGAGCAGTTCTTC. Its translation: CASSSGQGPYNEQFF.

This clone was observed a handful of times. Written as DNA, the CDR3 is TGTGCCAGCACCCCACAGGGGGGATCCAGCGAGCAGTACTTC. Amino acids: CASTPQGGSSEQYF. J is TRBJ2-7 and V is TRBV6-5; TRBD1 aligns across 8 bases. Germline lookup yields CDR1 MNHEY and CDR2 SVGAGI. J lost 6 bases, V lost 7 bases, and 11 bases had no gene match. The CDR3 covers 14 residues.

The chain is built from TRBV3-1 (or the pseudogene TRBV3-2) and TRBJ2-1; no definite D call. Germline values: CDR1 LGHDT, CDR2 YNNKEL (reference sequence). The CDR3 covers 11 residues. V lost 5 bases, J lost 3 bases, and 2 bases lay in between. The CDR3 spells CASSIYNEQFF. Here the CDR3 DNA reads TGTGCCAGCAGCATCTACAATGAGCAGTTCTTC.

This CDR3 reads CASSELAGSSYEQYF. In DNA form, the CDR3 reads TGTGCCAGCAGTGAACTAGCGGGGAGCTCCTACGAGCAGTACTTC. V is TRBV6-1 and J is TRBJ2-7, with TRBD2 matching over 9 bases. The ends lost 2 bases at V and 0 bases at J; junction bases unmatched: 2. Germline values: CDR1 MNHNS, CDR2 SASEGT. The CDR3 spans 15 residues.

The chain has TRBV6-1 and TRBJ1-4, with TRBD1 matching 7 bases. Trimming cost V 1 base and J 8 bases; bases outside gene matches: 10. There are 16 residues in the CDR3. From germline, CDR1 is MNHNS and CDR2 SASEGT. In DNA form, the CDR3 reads TGTGCCAGCAGTGAAGGATGGACAGGTCCCACCGAAAAACTGTTTTTT. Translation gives CASSEGWTGPTEKLFF.

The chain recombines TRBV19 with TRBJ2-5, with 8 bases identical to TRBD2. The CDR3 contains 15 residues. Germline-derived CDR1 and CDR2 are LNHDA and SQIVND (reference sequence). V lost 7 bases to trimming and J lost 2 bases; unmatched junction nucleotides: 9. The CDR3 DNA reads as TGTGCCAGTACCTCCTCGGGGACTAGTCAAGAGACCCAGTACTTC. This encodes CASTSSGTSQETQYF.

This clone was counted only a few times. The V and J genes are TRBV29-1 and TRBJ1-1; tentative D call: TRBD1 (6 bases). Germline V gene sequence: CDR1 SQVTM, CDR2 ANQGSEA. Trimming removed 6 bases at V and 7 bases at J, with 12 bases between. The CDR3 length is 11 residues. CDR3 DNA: TGCAGCGTCGCGGGACAAGTTGAAGCTTTCTTT. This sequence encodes CSVAGQVEAFF.

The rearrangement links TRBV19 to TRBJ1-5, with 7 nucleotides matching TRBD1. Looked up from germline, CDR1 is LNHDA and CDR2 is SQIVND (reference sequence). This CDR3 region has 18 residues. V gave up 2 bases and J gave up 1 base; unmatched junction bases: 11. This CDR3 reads CASSIWARRGPSNQPQHF. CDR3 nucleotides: TGTGCCAGTAGTATATGGGCGAGGAGGGGGCCGAGCAATCAGCCCCAGCATTTT.

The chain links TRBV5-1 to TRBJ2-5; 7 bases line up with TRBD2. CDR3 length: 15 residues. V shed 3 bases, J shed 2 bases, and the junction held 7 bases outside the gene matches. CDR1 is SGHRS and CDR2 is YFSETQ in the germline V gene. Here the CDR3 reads CASSSGGGVQETQYF. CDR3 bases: TGCGCCAGCAGCTCGGGGGGAGGGGTTCAAGAGACCCAGTACTTC.

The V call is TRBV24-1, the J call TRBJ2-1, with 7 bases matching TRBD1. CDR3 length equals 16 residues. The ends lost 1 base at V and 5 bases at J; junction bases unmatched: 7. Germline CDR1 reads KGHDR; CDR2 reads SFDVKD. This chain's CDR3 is CATSDLGQGENNEQFF. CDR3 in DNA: TGTGCCACCAGTGATTTAGGGCAGGGGGAAAACAATGAGCAGTTCTTC.